This T cell receptor (beta chain) was recorded in a study of radiotherapy plus CTLA-4 blockade in lung cancer. Study-wide points: Researchers report tumor-derived TCR clones expanding in blood after radiotherapy plus ipilimumab. Together with interferon-beta, which increased in serum after radiation, early dynamic changes in blood T cell clones were reportedly the best predictors of response.

This clone was seen more than once but under ten times. Its antigen is unknown. Treatment of patients with chemo-refractory metastatic non-small-cell lung cancer consisted of focal radiation plus CTLA-4 blockade with ipilimumab. Profiled with immunoSEQ multiplex PCR; TCRdb holds only in-frame clones, not every one. The table lists 90,000 to 100,000 clones, approximately 80% of them singletons. The CDR3 is made up of 15 amino acids. Germline trimming cut 5 bases from V and 8 bases from J; bases unmatched to any gene: 11. Looked up from germline, CDR1 is SGHNT and CDR2 is YYREEE (reference sequence). This sequence originates from a human donor with non-small cell lung cancer that progressed on radiotherapy plus ipilimumab. The sample was peripheral blood, taken from a patient treated with radiotherapy plus ipilimumab. This chain connects TRBV5-4 to TRBJ1-2; 11 bases align to TRBD1. CDR3 loop: CASRQGGTGGKGYTF. The CDR3 bases are TGTGCCAGCAGACAAGGTGGGACAGGGGGTAAGGGCTACACCTTC.